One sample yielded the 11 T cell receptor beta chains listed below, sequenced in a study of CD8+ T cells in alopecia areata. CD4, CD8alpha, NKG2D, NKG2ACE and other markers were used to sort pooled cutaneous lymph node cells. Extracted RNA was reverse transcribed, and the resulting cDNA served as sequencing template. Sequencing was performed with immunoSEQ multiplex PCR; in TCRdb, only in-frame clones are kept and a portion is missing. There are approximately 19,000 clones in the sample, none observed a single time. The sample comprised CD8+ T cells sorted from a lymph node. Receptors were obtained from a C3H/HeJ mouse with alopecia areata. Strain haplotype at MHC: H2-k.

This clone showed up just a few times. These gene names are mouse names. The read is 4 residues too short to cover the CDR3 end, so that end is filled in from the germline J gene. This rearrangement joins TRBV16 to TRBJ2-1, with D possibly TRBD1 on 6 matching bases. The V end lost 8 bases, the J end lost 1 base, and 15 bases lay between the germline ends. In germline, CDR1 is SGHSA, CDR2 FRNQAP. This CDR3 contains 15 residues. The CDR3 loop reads CASLNGDINYAEQFF. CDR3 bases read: TGTGCAAGCCTTAATGGGGACATAAACTATGCT.

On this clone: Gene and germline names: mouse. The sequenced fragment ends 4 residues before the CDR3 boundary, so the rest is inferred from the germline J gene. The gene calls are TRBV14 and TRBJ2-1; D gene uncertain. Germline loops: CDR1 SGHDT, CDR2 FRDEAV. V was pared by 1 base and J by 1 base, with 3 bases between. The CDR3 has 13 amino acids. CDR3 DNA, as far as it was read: TGTGCCAGCAGTTTCCAGAACTATGCT. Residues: CASSFQNYA. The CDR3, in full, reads CASSFQNYAEQFF.

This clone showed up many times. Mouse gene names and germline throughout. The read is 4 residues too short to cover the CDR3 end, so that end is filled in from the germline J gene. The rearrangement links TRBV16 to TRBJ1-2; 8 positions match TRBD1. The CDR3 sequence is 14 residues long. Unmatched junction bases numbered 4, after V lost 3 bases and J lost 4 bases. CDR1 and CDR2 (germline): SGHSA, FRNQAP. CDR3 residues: CASSLTGEGSDYTF. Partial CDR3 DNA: TGTGCAAGCAGCTTGACAGGGGAGGGCTCC.

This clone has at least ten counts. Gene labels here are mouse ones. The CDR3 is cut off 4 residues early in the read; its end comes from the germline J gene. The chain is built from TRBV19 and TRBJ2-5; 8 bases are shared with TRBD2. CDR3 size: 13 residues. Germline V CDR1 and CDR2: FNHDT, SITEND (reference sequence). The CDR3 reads CASSQGLGDTQYF. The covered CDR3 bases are TGTGCCAGCAGTCAAGGACTGGGAGAC.

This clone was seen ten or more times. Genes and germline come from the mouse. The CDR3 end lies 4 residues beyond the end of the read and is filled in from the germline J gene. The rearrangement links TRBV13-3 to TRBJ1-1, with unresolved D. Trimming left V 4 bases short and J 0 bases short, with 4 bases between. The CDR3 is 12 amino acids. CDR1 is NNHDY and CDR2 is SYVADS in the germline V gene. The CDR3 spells CASSSQNTEVFF. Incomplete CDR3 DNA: TGTGCCAGCAGTTCTCAGAACACA.

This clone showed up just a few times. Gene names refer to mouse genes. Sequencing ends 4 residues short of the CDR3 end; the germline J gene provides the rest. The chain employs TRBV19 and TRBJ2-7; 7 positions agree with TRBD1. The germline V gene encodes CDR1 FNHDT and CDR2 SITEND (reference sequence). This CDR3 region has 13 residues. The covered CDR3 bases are TGTGCCAGCAGTACCTCGGGACAGTAT. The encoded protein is CASSTSGQY. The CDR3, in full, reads CASSTSGQYEQYF.

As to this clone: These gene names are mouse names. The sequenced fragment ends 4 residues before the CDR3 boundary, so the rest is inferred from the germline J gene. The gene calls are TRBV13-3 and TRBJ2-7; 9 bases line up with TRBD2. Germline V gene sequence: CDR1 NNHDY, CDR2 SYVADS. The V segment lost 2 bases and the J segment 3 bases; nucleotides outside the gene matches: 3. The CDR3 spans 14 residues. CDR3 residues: CASSDPDWGYEQYF. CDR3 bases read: TGTGCCAGCAGTGACCCGGACTGGGGCTAT.

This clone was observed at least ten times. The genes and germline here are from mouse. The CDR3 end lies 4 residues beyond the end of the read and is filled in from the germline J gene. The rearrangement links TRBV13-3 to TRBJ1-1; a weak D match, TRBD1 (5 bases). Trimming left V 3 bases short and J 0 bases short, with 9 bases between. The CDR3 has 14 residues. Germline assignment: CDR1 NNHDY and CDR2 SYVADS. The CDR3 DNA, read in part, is TGTGCCAGCAGTGGGACAAATGCAAACACA. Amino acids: CASSGTNANT. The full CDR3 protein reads CASSGTNANTEVFF.

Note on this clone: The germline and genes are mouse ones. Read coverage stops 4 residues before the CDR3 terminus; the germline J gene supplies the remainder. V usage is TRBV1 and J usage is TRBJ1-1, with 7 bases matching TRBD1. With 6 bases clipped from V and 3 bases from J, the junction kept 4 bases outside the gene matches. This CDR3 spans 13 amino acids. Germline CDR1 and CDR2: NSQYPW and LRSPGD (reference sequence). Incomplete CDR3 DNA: TGCACCTGCAGCGACAGGGCGGACACA. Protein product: CTCSDRADT. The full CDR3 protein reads CTCSDRADTEVFF.

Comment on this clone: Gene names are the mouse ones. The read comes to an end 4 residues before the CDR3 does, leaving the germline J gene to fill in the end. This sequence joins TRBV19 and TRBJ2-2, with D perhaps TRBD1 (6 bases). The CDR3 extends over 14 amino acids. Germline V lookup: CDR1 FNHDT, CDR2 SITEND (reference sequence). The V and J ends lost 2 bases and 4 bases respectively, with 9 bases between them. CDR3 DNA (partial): TGTGCCAGCAGTATGAAGGGGGTCACCGGG. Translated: CASSMKGVTG. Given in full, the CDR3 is CASSMKGVTGQLYF.

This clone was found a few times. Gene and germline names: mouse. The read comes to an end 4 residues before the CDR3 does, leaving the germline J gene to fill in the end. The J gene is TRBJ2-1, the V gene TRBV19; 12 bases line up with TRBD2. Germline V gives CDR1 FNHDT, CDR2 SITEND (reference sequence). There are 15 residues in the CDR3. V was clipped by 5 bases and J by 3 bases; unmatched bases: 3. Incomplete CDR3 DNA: TGTGCCAGCAGGGGACTGGGGGGAGGCTATGCT. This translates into CASRGLGGGYA. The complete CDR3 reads CASRGLGGGYAEQFF.